This T cell receptor (beta chain) is drawn from a study of blood T cell repertoires in COVID-19. Data came from immunoSEQ multiplex PCR; TCRdb stores just in-frame clones and leaves some out. The sample contains some 150,000 clones, approximately 85% of which appear only once. The CDR3 runs 15 residues. V lost 4 bases to trimming and J lost 7 bases, with 20 bases between them. The receptor's source is a middle-aged man with acute or convalescent COVID-19. The J gene is TRBJ2-7, the V gene TRBV23-1, with a possible D match to TRBD2 (6 bases). TRBV23-1 is identified as an open reading frame with a role that is uncertain. The sequenced sample consisted of peripheral blood. CDR3 bases: TGCGCCAGCAGTCCCCCGCGGGGCAGGTCGGGAGAGCAGTACTTC. Residues: CASSPPRGRSGEQYF.